This T cell receptor beta chain comes out of a study of blood T cell repertoires in COVID-19. As for the study in general: From the United States, Italy and Spain came samples of acute and convalescent COVID-19. PBMCs, B-cell-depleted T cells, or T cells were the source of the cDNA or gDNA that made up the material.

This CDR3 spans 15 amino acids. V shed 2 bases and J shed 0 bases, with 9 bases lying between them. Germline V gives CDR1 SGHRS, CDR2 YFSETQ. Per the study methods: Estimates of nucleated cell counts were drawn from the amplification of reference gene primers. The protocol was immunoSEQ multiplex PCR, while the TCRdb copy is restricted to in-frame clones and leaves out a portion. For V, J and clone size, that table is used; D and trimming come from the DNA. The sample has 120,000 or so clones; about 82% are singletons. The rearrangement joins TRBV5-1 to TRBJ1-3, with D uncertain. The sequencing sample was made of peripheral blood. This sequence was found in a man aged 60-69 years with active or convalescent COVID-19. The CDR3, as DNA: TGCGCCAGCAGCTTCGCTCGGAGCTCTGGAAACACCATATATTTT. Its protein is CASSFARSSGNTIYF.